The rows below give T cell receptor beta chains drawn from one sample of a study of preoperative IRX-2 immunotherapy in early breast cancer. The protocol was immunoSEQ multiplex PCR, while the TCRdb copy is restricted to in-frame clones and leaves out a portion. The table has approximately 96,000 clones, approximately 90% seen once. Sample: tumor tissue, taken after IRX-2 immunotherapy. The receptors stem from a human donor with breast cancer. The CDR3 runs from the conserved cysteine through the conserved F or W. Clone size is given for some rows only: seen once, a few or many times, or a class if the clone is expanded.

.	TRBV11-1	CASSVGHFSYNEQFF
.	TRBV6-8	CASRKRRTDSNQPQHF
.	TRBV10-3	CAISEMLGGEGAEASSGYTF
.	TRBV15	CATSRDLDTGFREKLFF
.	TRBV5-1	CASSLAPKTSGSGSEQFF
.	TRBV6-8	CASSPRVTQGKEKLFF
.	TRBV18	CASSTGVTDTQYF
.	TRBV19	CASSIGDPMRNEQYF
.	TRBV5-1	CASSSRDASAEQYF
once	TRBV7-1	CASSSSTGGEKLFF
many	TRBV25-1	CASSVGGVMDTQYF
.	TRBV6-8	CAISGAVSSYNEQFF
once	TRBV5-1	CASSLGTGKKELFF
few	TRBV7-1	CASSLDGTARSGGELFF
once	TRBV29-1	CSVEEIRGAGYTF
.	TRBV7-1	CASSFGTTNQPQHF
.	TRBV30	CAWNIIRADTQYF
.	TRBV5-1	CASSLGGQASTEKLFF
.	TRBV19	CASSPIGGDTQYF
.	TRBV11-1	CASSPGTKTYEQYF
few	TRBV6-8	CASSSRVGQPQHF
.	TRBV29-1	CSIVPFTGAAYGYTF
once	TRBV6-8	CAIDDPLAGGETQYF
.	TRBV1	CASSQDEGSRRETQYF
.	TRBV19	CASKSAGGLTDTQYF
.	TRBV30	CAWSVNGYEQYF
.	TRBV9	CASSLGRLNTEAFF
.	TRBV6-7	CATTLLITNEKLFF
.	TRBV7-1	CASSSQKKTGVETQYF
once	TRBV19	CASSLSFRGHTGAFF
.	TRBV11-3	CASSAIQSSGANVLTF
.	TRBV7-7	CASSLFSRMNTEAFF
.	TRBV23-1	CASSLEWGTNEKLFF
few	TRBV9	CASSVSITRGTEGYTF
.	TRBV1	CASSHGTGANTEAFF